This T cell receptor (beta chain) is from a study of blood T cell repertoires in COVID-19. Study summary: From T cells, B-cell-depleted T cells, or PBMCs came the material, which was cDNA or gDNA.

TCRdb's table, derived via immunoSEQ multiplex PCR, lists solely in-frame clones and lacks some. The sample shows roughly 130,000 clones, about 90% of them seen only once. The CDR3 length is 13 residues. Germline V CDR1 and CDR2: MNHNS, SASEGT. The germline V and J ends were trimmed by 3 bases and 6 bases, with 9 bases remaining between them. V gene TRBV6-1 combines with J gene TRBJ1-5, with D maybe TRBD1 (6 bases). This TCR was sampled from a man in his 60s with active or convalescent COVID-19. Sequencing was carried out using peripheral blood. In nucleotides, the CDR3 is TGTGCCAGCAGTGACCACAGGGCTCAGCCCCAGCATTTT. Translated, it gives CASSDHRAQPQHF.